Below are 4 T cell receptor beta chains sequenced from a single sample in a study of CD8 T cells in Susac syndrome (dated by TCRdb to the late 2010s). Library preparation employed the immunoSEQ multiplex PCR assay. RNA was extracted using the RNeasy kit, and about 0.45 to 1 ug of the RNA was reverse transcribed with random hexamers. The raw public reads went through TCRdb reprocessing: fastp at Q25, MiXCR clone calling, in-frame beta chains kept. Rows with a matching CDR3 protein are joined into one entry that keeps the most common DNA and genes. The sample table records approximately 150,000 distinct CDR3 sequences; 85% to 95% of these occur just once. 0.09% to 0.095% of the sample lies in the top ten. The material sequenced was CD4+ T cells from PBMCs. These receptor sequences come from a human donor with multiple sclerosis.

J is TRBJ1-5 and V is TRBV20-1, with unresolved D. The ends were cut back, 6 bases at V and 4 bases at J, with 19 bases in the middle. This CDR3 contains 15 residues. Germline V gene sequence: CDR1 DFQATT, CDR2 SNEGSKA (reference sequence). This CDR3 is CSANLVGSANQPQHF. The CDR3 region has the DNA TGCAGTGCCAACCTGGTGGGGTCTGCGAATCAGCCCCAGCATTTT.

The V and J genes are TRBV2 and TRBJ2-2; TRBD2 might be the D (6 bases). The CDR3 loop spans 15 amino acids. Looked up from germline, CDR1 is SNHLY and CDR2 is FYNNEI. V gave up 3 bases and J gave up 4 bases, with 12 bases separating them. The DNA for the CDR3 is TGTGCCAGCAGTGATATGGAGGGGCCCACCGGGGAGCTGTTTTTT. Its protein is CASSDMEGPTGELFF.

A single count supports this clonotype. V and J are TRBV7-8 and TRBJ2-1, with D maybe TRBD2 (6 bases). Trimming removed 1 base at V and 4 bases at J, with 8 bases between. The CDR3 consists of 14 residues. The germline CDR1 and CDR2 sequences are SGHVS and FQNEAQ. The CDR3 DNA is TGTGCCAGCAGCTTAGGGGACTGGTACAATGAGCAGTTCTTC. It specifies CASSLGDWYNEQFF.

The chain employs TRBV28 and TRBJ2-5, with no clear D. Trimming stripped 6 bases from V and 5 bases from J, with 13 bases between. The germline V gene has CDR1 MDHEN and CDR2 SYDVKM. The CDR3 is made up of 13 amino acids. CDR3 nucleotides: TGTGCCAGCAGGACCGGTGGCATGGAGACCCAGTACTTC. This encodes CASRTGGMETQYF.